These 19 T cell receptor beta chains share one sample of origin, sequenced in a study of T cell clonality in common variable immunodeficiency. Whole-study findings and limits: In common variable immunodeficiency, TCR beta chains reportedly carried fewer deletions and N-nucleotide insertions.

These TCRs' antigens remain unknown. The table came from immunoSEQ multiplex PCR; TCRdb's copy has only in-frame clones and leaves some out. This sample has roughly 5,000 clones, each found more than once. Material for sequencing was peripheral blood mononuclear cells. The receptors here all came from a human donor with common variable immunodeficiency.

A remark on this clone: The read ends 3 residues shy of where the CDR3 ends; the end is completed using the germline J gene. The rearrangement joins TRBV6-2 or TRBV6-3 to TRBJ2-7; maybe TRBD1 (6 bases). There are 14 residues in the CDR3. CDR1 is MNHEY and CDR2 is SVGEGT in the germline V gene. Trimming took off 6 bases at V and 0 bases at J, with 12 bases between the two ends. The CDR3: CASRDSHSSYEQYF. The sequenced part of the CDR3 DNA is TGTGCCAGCAGGGACAGCCACTCCTCCTACGAG.

This clone appeared a few times. Read data end 3 residues before the CDR3 end; the end is taken from the germline J gene. This chain uses TRBV19 with TRBJ1-5; weak D call: TRBD1 (6 bases). Germline V gene sequence: CDR1 LNHDA, CDR2 SQIVND (reference sequence). The CDR3 is 17 amino acids. Deletions cut 5 bases from V and 7 bases from J, with 24 bases between. CDR3 DNA, as far as it was read: TGTGCCAGTAGTGGGGGACAACTTCTGGTCCCCAAGCAGCCC. Amino acid sequence: CASSGGQLLVPKQP. The complete CDR3 sequence is CASSGGQLLVPKQPQHF.

This clone was picked up many times. Read data end 3 residues before the CDR3 end; the end is taken from the germline J gene. J is TRBJ1-4 and V is TRBV4-1, with TRBD1 matching 7 bases. CDR1 is MGHRA, CDR2 YSYEKL, per germline. This CDR3 spans 16 amino acids. The junction had 13 bases not matched to a gene; V was cut back by 4 bases and J by 8 bases. Partial CDR3 DNA: TGCGCCAGCAGCCGGGCGACAGGGTCAGATAGCGAAAAA. Protein: CASSRATGSDSEK. The whole CDR3 region reads CASSRATGSDSEKLFF.

This clone rates as medium-sized. The DNA ends 3 residues before the CDR3 does, and the rest of the CDR3 is filled in from the germline J gene. V gene TRBV7-9 combines with J gene TRBJ1-4; TRBD1 is a possible D gene (5 bases). This CDR3 region has 14 residues. Trimming removed 9 bases from V and 4 bases from J, with 15 bases in between. In germline, CDR1 is SEHNR, CDR2 FQNEAQ (reference sequence). The covered CDR3 bases are TGTGCCAGTAGCATACAGGCGAGTAATGAAAAA. The encoded protein is CASSIQASNEK. The full-length CDR3 reads as CASSIQASNEKLFF.

Only a few counts were recorded for this clone. Read data end 3 residues before the CDR3 end; the end is taken from the germline J gene. The V and J genes are TRBV18 and TRBJ2-3, with TRBD2 matching 10 bases. CDR3 size: 16 residues. V was pared by 1 base and J by 2 bases, with 3 bases of the junction left unmatched. CDR1 is KGHSH and CDR2 is LQKENI in the germline V gene. The sequenced part of the CDR3 DNA is TGTGCCAGCTCACCACTGCTAGCGGGAGACACAGATACG. Translated, it gives CASSPLLAGDTDT. The whole CDR3 region reads CASSPLLAGDTDTQYF.

About this clone: The read stops 3 residues short of the end of the CDR3; the missing end is completed from the germline J gene. V and J are TRBV7-8 and TRBJ1-4, with 8 positions matching TRBD1. J lost 7 bases, V lost 5 bases, and 9 bases had no gene match. This CDR3 comprises 15 residues. Per the germline V gene, CDR1 is SGHVS and CDR2 is FQNEAQ. The sequenced part of the CDR3 DNA is TGTGCCAGCAGCCCGCGACAGGGGCCGTCTGAAAAA. Its translation is CASSPRQGPSEK. In full, the CDR3 is CASSPRQGPSEKLFF.

A note on this clone: The read falls 3 residues short of the CDR3 end, and the missing part is taken from the germline J gene. J is TRBJ2-1 and V is TRBV5-1, with 11 bases fitting TRBD2. The CDR3 loop spans 16 amino acids. The germline CDR1 and CDR2 sequences are SGHRS and YFSETQ. With V trimmed by 0 bases and J by 9 bases, 8 bases remained unmatched. The sequenced CDR3 bases are TGCGCCAGCAGCTTGGGGCTAGCGGGAGGATTTAGTGAG. Amino acid sequence: CASSLGLAGGFSE. The entire CDR3 protein reads CASSLGLAGGFSEQFF.

Only a few counts were recorded for this clone. The read ends 3 residues before the CDR3 terminus; that terminus is restored from the germline J gene. The chain links TRBV11-2 to TRBJ2-7; no clear D. The length of the CDR3 is 13 residues. V was trimmed by 3 bases and J by 3 bases, leaving 9 bases between them. Germline V gene sequence: CDR1 SGHAT, CDR2 FQNNGV. CDR3 bases read: TGTGCCAGCAGCTTTACATCCAGCTACGAG. Its translation is CASSFTSSYE. The complete CDR3 reads CASSFTSSYEQYF.

This clone was found many times. The read terminates 3 residues ahead of where the CDR3 ends, so the germline J gene completes it. The chain has TRBV5-1 and TRBJ2-7; TRBD1 matches at 7 bases. The germline V gene has CDR1 SGHRS and CDR2 YFSETQ. The CDR3 is made up of 14 amino acids. Trimming cost V 4 bases and J 3 bases; bases outside gene matches: 7. The CDR3 loop is CASSVARDSYEQYF. The CDR3 DNA, read in part, is TGCGCCAGCAGCGTGGCCCGGGACAGCTACGAG.

Sample share makes this clone medium-sized. With the read ending 3 residues before the CDR3 end, the germline J gene is used to fill in that end. V gene TRBV18 combines with J gene TRBJ2-1; tentatively, D is TRBD1 (6 bases). This CDR3 is 12 amino acids long. Trimming removed 4 bases from V and 9 bases from J, with 10 bases in between. Germline V lookup: CDR1 KGHSH, CDR2 LQKENI. CDR3 loop: CASSQGGPEQFF. CDR3 DNA, as far as it was read: TGTGCCAGCTCACAAGGGGGTCCTGAG.

In this sample, this clone turned up a few times. The CDR3 goes on 3 residues after the read ends, and that part is filled in from the germline J gene. The genes are TRBV7-8 and TRBJ1-5; no clear D. The ends were cut back, 0 bases at V and 0 bases at J, with 6 bases in the middle. This CDR3 is built from 15 residues. Germline assignment: CDR1 SGHVS and CDR2 FQNEAQ. CDR3 sequence: CASSLADTSNQPQHF. CDR3 DNA (partial): TGTGCCAGCAGCTTAGCAGACACTAGCAATCAGCCC.

This clone has more than one count but fewer than ten. From the germline J gene comes the end of the CDR3, since the read stops 3 residues before it. The V gene is TRBV5-8, the J gene TRBJ1-6; 7 bases align to TRBD1. This CDR3 has 15 residues. CDR1 SGHTS and CDR2 YDEGEE come from the germline V gene. V shed 0 bases and J 7 bases; nucleotides not matched to a gene: 4. The sequenced part of the CDR3 DNA is TGTGCCAGCAGCTTGGAGGACAGGCCCAATTCACCC. Residues: CASSLEDRPNSP. The entire CDR3 reads CASSLEDRPNSPLHF.

This clone is medium-sized. The CDR3 goes on 3 residues after the read ends, and that part is filled in from the germline J gene. The chain employs TRBV3-1 (or the pseudogene TRBV3-2) and TRBJ2-1; D is perhaps TRBD1 (5 bases). The length of the CDR3 is 14 residues. Per germline, CDR1 LGHDT and CDR2 YNNKEL (reference sequence). Trimming stripped 0 bases from V and 4 bases from J, with 7 bases between. This chain's CDR3 is CASSQDGQYNEQFF. The CDR3 bases that were read are TGTGCCAGCAGCCAAGATGGACAATACAATGAG.

This clone was seen repeatedly, ten times or more. From the germline J gene comes the end of the CDR3, since the read stops 3 residues before it. This rearrangement joins TRBV14 to TRBJ2-5; no clear D. With 1 base removed from V and 2 bases from J, the gap between germline ends came to 8 bases. This CDR3 comprises 14 residues. The germline gives CDR1 SGHDN, CDR2 FVKESK. Partial CDR3 DNA: TGTGCCAGCAGCCAAGCCAGATTTCAAGAGACC. Residues: CASSQARFQET. The entire CDR3 protein reads CASSQARFQETQYF. The full variable domain, rest sourced from reference TRBV14 and TRBJ2-5, is EAGVTQFPSHSVIEKGQTVTLRCDPISGHDNLYWYRRVMGKEIKFLLHFVKESKQDESGMPNNRFLAERTGGTYSTLKVQPAELEDSGVYFCASSQARFQETQYFGPGTRLLVL.

The CDR3 loop reads CASSSRGRDTQYF. The CDR3 DNA, read in part, is TGTGCCAGCAGTTCGAGGGGAAGGGATACG. The chain carries TRBV6-2 or TRBV6-3 and TRBJ2-3; either TRBD1 or TRBD2 may supply D (5 bases each). The read halts 3 residues ahead of the CDR3 end, with the missing end drawn from the germline J gene. CDR1 and CDR2 (germline): MNHEY, SVGEGT. The ends were cut back, 4 bases at V and 6 bases at J, with 11 bases in the middle. This CDR3 has 13 residues.

This clone was observed a handful of times. The read comes to an end 3 residues before the CDR3 does, leaving the germline J gene to fill in the end. This chain joins TRBV7-2 and TRBJ2-7; no reliable D call. CDR1 is SGHTA, CDR2 FQGNSA, per germline. Trimming shortened V by 5 bases and J by 5 bases, and 10 bases separated the two germline ends. This CDR3 has 12 amino acids. Incomplete CDR3 DNA: TGTGCCAGCAGCCTAGTCACGGACGAG. It yields the protein CASSLVTDE. The whole CDR3 is CASSLVTDEQYF.

This clone showed up just a few times. The observed sequence ends 3 residues before the CDR3 terminus, with the missing tail filled in from the germline J gene. The V and J genes are TRBV5-5 and TRBJ1-6, with unresolved D. The CDR3 is 13 residues long. V lost 0 bases and J lost 8, with 6 bases in between. CDR1 is SGHKS, CDR2 YYEKEE, per germline (reference sequence). Partial CDR3 DNA: TGTGCCAGCAGCTTGGGGCTGGATTCACCC. It encodes CASSLGLDSP. The CDR3 reads in full as CASSLGLDSPLHF.

This clone was found many times. A junction boundary mismatches the germline segment, possibly from a read error. The read is 3 residues too short to cover the CDR3 end, so that end is filled in from the germline J gene. The rearrangement joins TRBV4-2 to TRBJ1-6, with D tentatively TRBD1 (6 bases). Germline V gene lookup returns CDR1 LGHNA and CDR2 YNFKEQ. This CDR3 contains 15 residues. Incomplete CDR3 DNA: TGCGCCAGCAGCCAAGGTTACAGGGAGGAATCACCC. Translating gives CASSQGYREESP. The full CDR3 protein is CASSQGYREESPLHF.

About this clone itself: The CDR3 end is not reached by the read, which stops 3 residues before it; the germline J gene fills it in. The chain uses TRBV29-1 and TRBJ2-3; 10 bases are a match to TRBD2. J was trimmed by 2 bases and V by 0 bases; bases with no gene match: 8. Germline-derived CDR1 and CDR2 are SQVTM and ANQGSEA. CDR3 length: 17 residues. CDR3 residues: CSVEDPLAGAYTDTQYF. Incomplete CDR3 DNA: TGCAGCGTTGAAGACCCGCTAGCGGGAGCGTACACAGATACG.